This TCR beta chain is drawn from a study of OX40 agonist ivuxolimab in advanced cancers. Method: immunoSEQ multiplex PCR; TCRdb's copy keeps in-frame clones and lacks some. The sample holds tens of thousands of clones, roughly 88% seen once. Unmatched junction bases numbered 0, after V lost 1 base and J lost 3 bases. The CDR3 runs 13 residues. CDR1 GTSNPN and CDR2 SVGIG come from the germline V gene (reference sequence). This sequence was found in an adult with an advanced solid tumor such as melanoma, head and neck, liver or kidney cancer. Source: CD4+ or CD8+ T cells sorted from blood, taken in a trial of the OX40 agonist ivuxolimab. The chain has TRBV30 and TRBJ2-7, with TRBD2 matching 10 bases. The CDR3 DNA is TGTGCCTGGAGTGGGACTAGCGGCTACGAGCAGTACTTC. Its translation is CAWSGTSGYEQYF.